This TCR beta chain derives from a study of cytomegalovirus exposure and HLA in healthy donors. This clone was recorded a few times. Its antigen is currently unknown. The study ran its PCR with 60 Vbeta and 13 Jbeta primers. Profiled with immunoSEQ multiplex PCR; TCRdb holds only in-frame clones, not every one. Here the sample spans 200,000 to 250,000 clones, approximately 70% being singletons. After removal of 2 bases from V and 7 bases from J, the junction contained 4 bases not matched to a gene. Germline V CDR1 and CDR2: ENHRY, SYGVKD. The CDR3 is 13 amino acids. Among the donors, all were healthy bone marrow donors. Study outcomes and limitations: Later genetic work tied a missense DCLRE1C variant to beta-chain V and J trimming. In a later analysis, an Asian-associated ancestry cluster reportedly showed fewer N-insertions than the roughly 710-donor mean.

The receptor's source is a man aged 35 to 55 in good health and CMV-seropositive. The sequencing input was PBMCs. V usage is TRBV10-3 and J usage is TRBJ1-1; 7 bases fit TRBD1. The CDR3 loop is CAISELGTVEAFF. CDR3 DNA sequence: TGTGCCATCAGTGAGCTCGGGACAGTTGAAGCTTTCTTT.